This is a list of T cell receptor beta chains from one sample in a study of shared clonotypes between healthy human individuals. Assay: immunoSEQ multiplex PCR; the TCRdb copy retains only in-frame clones and omits some. In the table there are a few million clones, 85% to 95% of which are singletons. The sample taken for sequencing was naive CD8+ T cells from PBMCs. These receptors originate from a young man in good health. Some clones in this sample may be carry-over from other donors' samples. Both conserved end residues are part of each CDR3. The D gene is left open where the match is weak. Some rows have no size entry. The others give once, few or many, or a class for an expanded clone.

CASSLEGTYEQYF | TGTGCCAGCAGCTTAGAGGGCACCTACGAGCAGTACTTC | - | TRBJ2-7 | - | TRBV7-8
CASSAPGQGVADTQYF | TGTGCCAGCAGCGCGCCGGGACAGGGGGTAGCAGATACGCAGTATTTT | - | TRBJ2-3 | TRBD1 | TRBV7-9
CASTGGAYEQYF | TGTGCCAGCACGGGGGGGGCCTACGAGCAGTACTTC | - | TRBJ2-7 | TRBD2 | TRBV27
CASSLAGEGTDTQYF | TGTGCCAGCAGTTTAGCGGGGGAAGGAACAGATACGCAGTATTTT | - | TRBJ2-3 | TRBD2 | TRBV28
CASSGSSYEQYF | TGTGCCAGCAGTGGTAGCTCCTACGAGCAGTACTTC | - | TRBJ2-7 | - | TRBV27
CASSQGKREITTDTQYF | TGCGCCAGCAGCCAAGGAAAGCGGGAGATAACAACAGATACGCAGTATTTT | - | TRBJ2-3 | TRBD2 | TRBV4-3
CASSPTGDLAKNIQYF | TGTGCCAGCAGTCCGACAGGGGACCTAGCCAAAAACATTCAGTACTTC | - | TRBJ2-4 | TRBD1 | TRBV27
CASSNSLAGGGKETQYF | TGTGCCAGCAGCAACTCACTAGCGGGAGGTGGTAAGGAGACCCAGTACTTC | - | TRBJ2-5 | TRBD2 | TRBV9
CASSPRGISTGELFF | TGTGCCAGCAGCCCTAGAGGCATCTCCACCGGGGAGCTGTTTTTT | - | TRBJ2-2 | - | TRBV7-9
CASSFPGEREENTGELFF | TGTGCCAGCAGCTTCCCGGGTGAGCGGGAGGAAAACACCGGGGAGCTGTTTTTT | - | TRBJ2-2 | TRBD2 | TRBV7-9
CASSLNMLSGSYNEQFF | TGTGCCAGCAGCTTAAACATGCTATCAGGCTCCTACAATGAGCAGTTCTTC | - | TRBJ2-1 | - | TRBV11-3
CASSLSGRGIAYEQYF | TGTGCCAGCAGTTTATCAGGCAGAGGGATTGCCTACGAGCAGTACTTC | - | TRBJ2-7 | - | TRBV27
CATTQGGENEKLFF | TGTGCCACCACTCAGGGTGGGGAGAATGAAAAACTGTTTTTT | - | TRBJ1-4 | - | TRBV15
CASSARGGMRTEAFF | TGTGCCAGCAGCGCCCGAGGGGGGATGAGGACTGAAGCTTTCTTT | - | TRBJ1-1 | - | TRBV9
CASSQPTPSDPYNEQFF | TGCGCCAGCAGCCAACCGACTCCTAGCGACCCCTACAATGAGCAGTTCTTC | once | TRBJ2-1 | - | TRBV4-1
CASSQDSHLYLNTEAFF | TGCGCCAGCAGCCAAGATTCTCACCTTTACTTGAACACTGAAGCTTTCTTT | - | TRBJ1-1 | - | TRBV4-1
CASSPGLAGVVYEQYF | TGTGCCAGCAGCCCGGGACTAGCGGGAGTGGTCTACGAGCAGTACTTC | - | TRBJ2-7 | TRBD2 | TRBV9
CASSVVTSGGNEQFF | TGTGCCAGCAGCGTAGTAACTAGCGGAGGCAATGAGCAGTTCTTC | - | TRBJ2-1 | TRBD2 | TRBV9
CASSLFIMGGQSYEQYF | TGTGCCAGCAGTTTATTTATCATGGGTGGACAGTCCTACGAGCAGTACTTC | few | TRBJ2-7 | - | TRBV28
CAWHRGNNSPLHF | TGTGCCTGGCACAGGGGGAATAATTCACCCCTCCACTTT | - | TRBJ1-6 | TRBD1 | TRBV30
CASGDRANTEAFF | TGTGCCAGCGGCGACAGGGCGAACACTGAAGCTTTCTTT | - | TRBJ1-1 | TRBD1 | TRBV6-1
CSVNGLAGGWNEQFF | TGCAGCGTTAATGGACTAGCGGGTGGGTGGAATGAGCAGTTCTTC | - | TRBJ2-1 | TRBD2 | TRBV29-1
CASTLGRGGKPQHF | TGTGCCAGCACGCTGGGTCGGGGAGGTAAGCCCCAGCATTTT | - | TRBJ1-5 | - | TRBV28
CASSLAPTFEQYF | TGTGCCAGCAGCCTAGCGCCGACGTTTGAGCAGTACTTC | - | TRBJ2-7 | - | TRBV9